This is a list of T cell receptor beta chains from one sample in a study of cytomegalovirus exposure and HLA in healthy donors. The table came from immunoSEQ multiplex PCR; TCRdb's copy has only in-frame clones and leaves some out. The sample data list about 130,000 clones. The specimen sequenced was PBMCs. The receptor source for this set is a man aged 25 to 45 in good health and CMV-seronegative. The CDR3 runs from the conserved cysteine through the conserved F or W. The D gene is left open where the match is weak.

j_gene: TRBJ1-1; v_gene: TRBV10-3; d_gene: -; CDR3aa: CAISTSLNTEAFF; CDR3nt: TGTGCCATCAGTACTAGCCTGAACACTGAAGCTTTCTTT
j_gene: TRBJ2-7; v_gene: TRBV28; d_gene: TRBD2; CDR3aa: CASINKVASGSYEQYF; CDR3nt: TGTGCCAGCATCAATAAGGTGGCTAGCGGGAGTTACGAGCAGTACTTC
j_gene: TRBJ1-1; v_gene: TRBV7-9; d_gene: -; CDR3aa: CASSLSRYGNTEAFF; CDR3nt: TGTGCCAGCAGCTTAAGCAGGTATGGGAACACTGAAGCTTTCTTT
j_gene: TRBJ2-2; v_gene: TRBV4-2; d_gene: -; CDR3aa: CASSRSTVNTGELFF; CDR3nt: TGTGCCAGCAGCCGATCGACAGTGAACACCGGGGAGCTGTTTTTT
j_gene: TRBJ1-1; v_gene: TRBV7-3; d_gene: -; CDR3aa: CASSLAGLNTEAFF; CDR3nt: TGTGCCAGCAGCTTAGCAGGGCTGAACACTGAAGCTTTCTTT
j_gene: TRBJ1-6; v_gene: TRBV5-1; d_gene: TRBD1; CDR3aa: CASSFPDRVNSPLHF; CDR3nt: TGCGCCAGCAGCTTCCCAGACAGGGTGAATTCACCCCTCCACTTT
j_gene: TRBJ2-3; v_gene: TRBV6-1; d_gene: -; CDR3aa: CASSFNILTDTQYF; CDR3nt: TGTGCCAGCAGTTTTAACATATTAACAGATACGCAGTATTTT
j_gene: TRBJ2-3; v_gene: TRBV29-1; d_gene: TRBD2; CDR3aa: CSPRLAATDTQYF; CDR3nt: TGCAGCCCCCGCCTAGCGGCCACAGATACGCAGTATTTT
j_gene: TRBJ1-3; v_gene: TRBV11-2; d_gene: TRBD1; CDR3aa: CASSLLRGALSGNTIYF; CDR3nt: TGTGCCAGCAGCCTACTCAGGGGGGCCCTCTCTGGAAACACCATATATTTT
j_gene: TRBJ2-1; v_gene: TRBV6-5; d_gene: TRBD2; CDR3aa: CASRDIAGSYNEQFF; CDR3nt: TGTGCCAGCAGAGATATAGCGGGCTCCTACAATGAGCAGTTCTTC
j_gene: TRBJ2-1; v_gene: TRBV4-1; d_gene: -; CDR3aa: CASSQVAGITYNEQFF; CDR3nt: TGCGCCAGCAGCCAAGTTGCGGGAATAACCTACAATGAGCAGTTCTTC
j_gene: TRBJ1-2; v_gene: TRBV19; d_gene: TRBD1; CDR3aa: CASRAGTGIDYGYTF; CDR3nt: TGTGCCAGTAGAGCCGGGACAGGTATCGACTATGGCTACACCTTC
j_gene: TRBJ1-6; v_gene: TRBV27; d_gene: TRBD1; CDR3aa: CASSLRGTGTVDNSPLHF; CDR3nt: TGTGCCAGCAGTTTGAGGGGTACAGGGACAGTGGATAATTCACCCCTCCACTTT
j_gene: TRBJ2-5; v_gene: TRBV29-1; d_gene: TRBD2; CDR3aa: CSVAGRARETQYF; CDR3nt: TGCAGCGTTGCCGGGAGGGCCCGGGAGACCCAGTACTTC
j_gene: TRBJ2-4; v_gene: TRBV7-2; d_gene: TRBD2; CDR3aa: CASSPTSGNGNIQYF; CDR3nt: TGTGCCAGCAGCCCGACTAGCGGGAATGGAAACATTCAGTACTTC
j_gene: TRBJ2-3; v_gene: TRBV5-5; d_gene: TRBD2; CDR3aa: CASSFSGRTDTQYF; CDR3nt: TGTGCCAGCAGTTTTAGCGGGAGGACAGATACGCAGTATTTT
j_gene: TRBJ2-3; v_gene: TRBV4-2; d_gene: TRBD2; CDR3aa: CASSHPSGGDQVTDTQYF; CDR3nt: TGTGCCAGCAGCCATCCCTCGGGGGGGGACCAGGTCACAGATACGCAGTATTTT
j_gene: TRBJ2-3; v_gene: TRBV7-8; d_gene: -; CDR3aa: CASSYQEGSSTDTQYF; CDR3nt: TGTGCCAGCAGCTACCAGGAGGGGTCCAGCACAGATACGCAGTATTTT
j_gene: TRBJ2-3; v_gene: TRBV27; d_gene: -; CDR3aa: CASSLSRGTDTQYF; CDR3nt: TGTGCCAGCAGTTTGTCCCGTGGCACAGATACGCAGTATTTT
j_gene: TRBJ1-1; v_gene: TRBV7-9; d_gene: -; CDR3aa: CASSSEYTEAFF; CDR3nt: TGTGCCAGCAGCTCTGAGTACACTGAAGCTTTCTTT
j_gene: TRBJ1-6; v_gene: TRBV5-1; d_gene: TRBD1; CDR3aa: CASSLALQGAASPLHF; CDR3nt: TGCGCCAGCAGCTTGGCATTACAGGGGGCAGCTTCACCCCTCCACTTT
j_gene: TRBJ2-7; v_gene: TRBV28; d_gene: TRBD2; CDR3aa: CASSFGTSGTWGYEQYF; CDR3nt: TGTGCCAGCAGTTTCGGGACTAGCGGGACCTGGGGCTACGAGCAGTACTTC
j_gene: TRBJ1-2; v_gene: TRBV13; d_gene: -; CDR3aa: CASSLQSSGAINYGYTF; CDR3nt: TGTGCCAGCAGCTTACAGTCGTCAGGGGCGATTAACTATGGCTACACCTTC
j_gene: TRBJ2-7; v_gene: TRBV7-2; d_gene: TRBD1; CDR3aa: CASSLVDGQGSNEQYF; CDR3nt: TGTGCCAGCAGCTTAGTGGACGGACAGGGTTCAAACGAGCAGTACTTC
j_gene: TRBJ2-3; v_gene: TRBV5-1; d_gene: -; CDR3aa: CASSLGQFRTDTQYF; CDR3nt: TGCGCCAGCAGCTTAGGACAGTTCCGGACAGATACGCAGTATTTT
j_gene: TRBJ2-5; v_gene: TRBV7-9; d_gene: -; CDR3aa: CASSSPQEDWTQYF; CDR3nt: TGTGCCAGCAGCTCTCCGCAGGAGGATTGGACCCAGTACTTC
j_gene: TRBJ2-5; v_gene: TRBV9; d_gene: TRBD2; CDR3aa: CASSVGTSGETQYF; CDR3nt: TGTGCCAGCAGCGTAGGGACTAGCGGGGAGACCCAGTACTTC
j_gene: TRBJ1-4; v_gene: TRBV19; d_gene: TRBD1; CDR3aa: CASSTMDRPGEKLFF; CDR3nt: TGTGCCAGTAGTACCATGGACAGGCCGGGCGAAAAACTGTTTTTT
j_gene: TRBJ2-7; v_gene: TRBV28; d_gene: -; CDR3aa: CASSYGTLREQYF; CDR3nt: TGTGCCAGCAGTTACGGGACATTACGCGAGCAGTACTTC